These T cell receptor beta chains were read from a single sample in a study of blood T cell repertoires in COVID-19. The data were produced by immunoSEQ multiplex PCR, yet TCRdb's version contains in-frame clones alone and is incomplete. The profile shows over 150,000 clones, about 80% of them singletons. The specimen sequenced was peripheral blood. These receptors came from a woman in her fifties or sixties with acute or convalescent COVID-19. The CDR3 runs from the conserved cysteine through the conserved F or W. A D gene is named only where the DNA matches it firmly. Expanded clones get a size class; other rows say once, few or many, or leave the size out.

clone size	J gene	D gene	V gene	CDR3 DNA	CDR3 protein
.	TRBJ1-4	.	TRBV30	TGTGCCTGGCGGAGGTCAGGGGTTGGACGTGAAAAACTGTTTTTT	CAWRRSGVGREKLFF
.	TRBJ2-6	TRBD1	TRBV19	TGTGCCAGTACCAGGACAGGGGCTGGGGCCAACGTCCTGACTTTC	CASTRTGAGANVLTF
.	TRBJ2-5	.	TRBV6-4	TGTGCCAGCAGTAAACCCTTGCGGGGAAGAGAGACCCAGTACTTC	CASSKPLRGRETQYF
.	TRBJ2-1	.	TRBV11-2	TGTGCCAGCAGCTTCTCTATATACAATGAGCAGTTCTTC	CASSFSIYNEQFF
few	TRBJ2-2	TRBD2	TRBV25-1	TGTGCCAGCAGTGCGCCGCGGGGGAACATAAACGGGGAGCTGTTTTTT	CASSAPRGNINGELFF
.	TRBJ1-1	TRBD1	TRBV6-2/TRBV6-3	TGTGCCAGCAGTTACGACGTTGTGAGGGGGCGCGGGAACACTGAAGCTTTCTTT	CASSYDVVRGRGNTEAFF
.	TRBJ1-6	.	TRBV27	TGTGCCAGCAAGGTCGACAGGACTAATTCACCCCTCCACTTT	CASKVDRTNSPLHF
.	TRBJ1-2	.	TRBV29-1	TGCAGCGTTTTCGGGGGGGATGGCTACACCTTC	CSVFGGDGYTF
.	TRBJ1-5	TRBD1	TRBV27	TGTGCCAGCAGGGGGACAGGGGTGCGCAATCAGCCCCAGCATTTT	CASRGTGVRNQPQHF
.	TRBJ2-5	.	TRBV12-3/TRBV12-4	TGTGCCAGCAGTTTAGCGAGTCAAGAGACCCAGTACTTC	CASSLASQETQYF
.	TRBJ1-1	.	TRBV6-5	TGTGCCAGCAGTCGGACAGATCAGACAGCTTTCTTT	CASSRTDQTAFF
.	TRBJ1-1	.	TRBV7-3	TGTGCCAGCAGCAGAGGAGGGTCCCCGAACACTGAAGCTTTCTTT	CASSRGGSPNTEAFF
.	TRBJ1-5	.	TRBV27	TGTGCCAGCAGTTTACAAGGGAGCGGCAATCAGCCCCAGCATTTT	CASSLQGSGNQPQHF
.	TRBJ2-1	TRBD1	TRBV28	TGTGCCAGCAGTCCTCCCGGGACAGGGGGCAATGAGCAGTTCTTC	CASSPPGTGGNEQFF